The 28 T cell receptor beta chains in this list originate from one sample, sequenced in a study of cytomegalovirus exposure and HLA in healthy donors. The study ran its PCR with 60 Vbeta and 13 Jbeta primers. The assay was immunoSEQ multiplex PCR, and TCRdb's table has in-frame clones only and misses some. The sample lists tens of thousands of clones, more than 65% occurring once. Sequenced material: PBMCs. These receptors all stem from a woman younger than 35 in good health and CMV-seronegative.

The rearrangement links TRBV27 to TRBJ2-7, with TRBD1 identical over 8 bases. The CDR3 sequence is 13 residues long. Germline lookup yields CDR1 MNHEY and CDR2 SMNVEV (reference sequence). With 8 bases clipped from V and 2 bases from J, the junction kept 5 bases outside the gene matches. The CDR3 loop reads CASSGGRAYEQYF. The CDR3 nucleotides read TGTGCCAGCTCAGGGGGCCGAGCCTACGAGCAGTACTTC.

The rearrangement uses TRBV10-3 and TRBJ2-7; 9 bases agree with TRBD2. Germline V gene lookup returns CDR1 ENHRY and CDR2 SYGVKD. The CDR3 length is 16 residues. Losses at the gene ends were 0 bases for V and 5 bases for J; bases not matched to a gene: 8. The CDR3 DNA reads TGTGCCATCAGTGAGTCGGTGGGAGCGGGAGGACACGAGCAGTACTTC. Amino acids: CAISESVGAGGHEQYF.

The CDR3 is CASSPRRRSRPSYEQYF. CDR3 nucleotides: TGTGCCAGCAGCCCCCGGAGGAGGAGCCGGCCCTCCTACGAGCAGTACTTC. The genes are TRBV27 and TRBJ2-7, with a weak D call TRBD2 (5 bases). Trimming stripped 6 bases from V and 0 bases from J, with 21 bases between. The CDR3 contains 17 residues. Germline values: CDR1 MNHEY, CDR2 SMNVEV (reference sequence).

The chain joins TRBV6-5 to TRBJ2-1, with TRBD2 matching 14 bases. Trimming took 4 bases from V and 3 from J; bases not matched to a gene: 2. Germline V gives CDR1 MNHEY, CDR2 SVGAGI. CDR3 length: 16 residues. CDR3 residues: CASSLGLAGVYNEQFF. The DNA for the CDR3 is TGTGCCAGCAGTTTGGGACTAGCGGGAGTCTACAATGAGCAGTTCTTC.

The chain joins TRBV4-2 to TRBJ1-2; 10 nucleotides line up with TRBD1. Germline CDR1 reads LGHNA; CDR2 reads YNFKEQ. The V and J ends lost 1 base and 8 bases, in that order; junction bases with no gene match: 7. The CDR3 covers 15 residues. The CDR3 DNA reads TGTGCCAGCAGCCAAGTGGGACAGGGGATAAGAGGCTACACCTTC. Its translation: CASSQVGQGIRGYTF.

The V gene is TRBV27, the J gene TRBJ1-6; 8 bases agree with TRBD1. The CDR3 has 15 residues. The junction had 6 bases not matched to a gene; V was cut back by 6 bases and J by 5 bases. CDR1 is MNHEY, CDR2 SMNVEV, per germline (reference sequence). The CDR3 reads CASRGTGRDNSPLHF. CDR3 coding DNA: TGTGCCAGCAGAGGGACAGGAAGGGATAATTCACCCCTCCACTTT.

The chain joins TRBV7-3 to TRBJ2-2, with 10 bases lining up with TRBD2. The CDR3 covers 14 residues. Per the germline V gene, CDR1 is SGHTA and CDR2 is FQGTGA. V shed 6 bases, J shed 4 bases, and the junction held 2 bases outside the gene matches. The CDR3 sequence: CASSWTSGTGELFF. The CDR3 DNA reads as TGTGCCAGCAGTTGGACTAGCGGCACCGGGGAGCTGTTTTTT. The full variable domain, with the rest looked up from reference TRBV7-3 and TRBJ2-2, is GAGVSQTPSNKVTEKGKYVELRCDPISGHTALYWYRQSLGQGPEFLIYFQGTGAADDSGLPNDRFFAVRPEGSVSTLKIQRTERGDSAVYLCASSWTSGTGELFFGEGSRLTVL.

The chain combines TRBV6-5 with TRBJ2-3, with D possibly TRBD1 on 6 matching bases. The length of the CDR3 is 14 residues. Germline-derived CDR1 and CDR2 are MNHEY and SVGAGI. Trimming pared 8 bases from V and 5 bases from J, leaving 17 bases between. The CDR3 DNA sequence: TGTGCCAGCCGCTTAGCGAGGGGGAGAGATACGCAGTATTTT. It codes for CASRLARGRDTQYF.

The rearrangement uses TRBV5-1 and TRBJ2-1; TRBD1 is a possible D gene (6 bases). Germline V lookup: CDR1 SGHRS, CDR2 YFSETQ. The CDR3 is made up of 12 amino acids. The V and J ends lost 4 bases and 15 bases respectively, with 17 bases between them. The CDR3 loop reads CASSPIGGWAFF. CDR3 in DNA: TGCGCCAGCAGCCCGATTGGGGGCTGGGCGTTCTTC.

In nucleotides, the CDR3 is TGTGCCAGCAGCCACTTCTCCTACGAGCAGTACTTC. It encodes CASSHFSYEQYF. The chain employs TRBV5-4 and TRBJ2-7; D is uncertain. Trimming took off 4 bases at V and 0 bases at J, with 5 bases between the two ends. This CDR3 is built from 12 residues. Germline loops: CDR1 SGHNT, CDR2 YYREEE (reference sequence).

The gene calls are TRBV6-5 and TRBJ2-3; D is unclear. Looked up from germline, CDR1 is MNHEY and CDR2 is SVGAGI. V was cut by 2 bases and J by 0 bases, with 6 bases left in between. The CDR3 totals 14 residues. CDR3 DNA sequence: TGTGCCAGCAGTTACGATGGCAGCACAGATACGCAGTATTTT. Translation gives CASSYDGSTDTQYF.

The chain uses TRBV7-9 and TRBJ2-3; 7 nucleotides line up with TRBD1. V trimming: 5 bases; J trimming: 3 bases; junction bases outside the gene matches: 5. This CDR3 has 14 amino acids. Germline V gene sequence: CDR1 SEHNR, CDR2 FQNEAQ (reference sequence). CDR3 residues: CASSRDSNTDTQYF. CDR3 coding DNA: TGTGCCAGCAGCCGGGACAGCAATACAGATACGCAGTATTTT.

CDR3 in DNA: TGTGCCAGCAGTGAGACTAGCGGGGGCTCAACCTACAATGAGCAGTTCTTC. Encoded protein: CASSETSGGSTYNEQFF. V gene TRBV25-1 combines with J gene TRBJ2-1; 12 bases map to TRBD2. Germline trimming cut 3 bases from V and 2 bases from J; bases unmatched to any gene: 5. Germline loops: CDR1 MGHDK, CDR2 SYGVNS. The length of the CDR3 is 17 residues.

This chain joins TRBV19 and TRBJ1-5; 11 positions agree with TRBD1. Germline CDR1 and CDR2: LNHDA and SQIVND (reference sequence). CDR3 length: 15 residues. J lost 6 bases, V lost 4 bases, and 5 bases had no gene match. CDR3: CASSRGQGAGQPQHF. CDR3 DNA sequence: TGTGCCAGTAGTAGAGGACAGGGGGCAGGTCAGCCCCAGCATTTT.

This chain uses TRBV10-3 with TRBJ2-5; perhaps TRBD1 as D (7 bases). The J call may be wrong; the DNA end is better matched by TRBJ2-7. There are 17 residues in the CDR3. Per germline, CDR1 ENHRY and CDR2 SYGVKD. CDR3 protein: CAIQGDSRRDISYEQYF. As DNA, the CDR3 is TGTGCCATCCAGGGGGACTCCCGTAGAGATATTTCCTACGAGCAGTACTTC.

The rearrangement joins TRBV25-1 to TRBJ2-7; 13 bases fit TRBD2. Germline CDR1 is MGHDK and CDR2 is SYGVNS. V shed 7 bases, J shed 5 bases, and the junction held 2 bases outside the gene matches. The CDR3 covers 13 residues. CDR3 nucleotides: TGTGCCAGCAAGGGACTAGCGGGACACGAGCAGTACTTC. Its translation is CASKGLAGHEQYF.

The J gene is TRBJ1-1, the V gene TRBV11-3, with 7 bases fitting TRBD1. This CDR3 contains 13 residues. The V gene end was trimmed by 5 bases and the J gene end by 3 bases; junction bases not matched to a gene: 3. CDR1 SGHNT and CDR2 YENEEA come from the germline V gene. CDR3: CASSRDRDTEAFF. CDR3 DNA sequence: TGTGCCAGCAGCCGAGACAGGGACACTGAAGCTTTCTTT.

Comments on this clone: The same CDR3 also results from other DNA sequences found in this sample. The chain carries TRBV5-1 and TRBJ2-3; D is perhaps TRBD2 (5 bases). CDR3 length: 14 amino acids. The V gene lost 0 bases and the J gene lost 1 base, with 6 bases spanning the gap. Germline V lookup: CDR1 SGHRS, CDR2 YFSETQ. Here the CDR3 DNA reads TGCGCCAGCAGCTTGGAGGGAGGCACAGATACGCAGTATTTT. Amino acid sequence: CASSLEGGTDTQYF.

V is TRBV11-2 and J is TRBJ1-3, with 7 bases matching TRBD1. With V trimmed by 4 bases and J by 2 bases, 5 bases remained unmatched. This CDR3 is built from 15 residues. CDR1 and CDR2 (germline): SGHAT, FQNNGV. This CDR3 reads CASSYKGTAGNTIYF. CDR3 DNA sequence: TGTGCCAGCAGCTACAAAGGGACAGCTGGAAACACCATATATTTT.

J is TRBJ2-2 and V is TRBV7-3; D not certain. In germline, CDR1 is SGHTA, CDR2 FQGTGA. The V end lost 2 bases, the J end lost 1 base, and 5 bases lay between the germline ends. The CDR3 length is 14 residues. The CDR3 reads CASSLVLNTGELFF. In DNA form, the CDR3 reads TGTGCCAGCAGCTTAGTACTGAACACCGGGGAGCTGTTTTTT.

The chain is built from TRBV30 and TRBJ2-3, with a tentative D call TRBD2 (5 bases). The CDR3 has 14 residues. The V gene lost 3 bases and the J gene lost 6 bases, with 16 bases spanning the gap. CDR1 is GTSNPN and CDR2 is SVGIG in the germline V gene (reference sequence). CDR3 in DNA: TGTGCCTGGAGACTAGGATTGGGTAGGGATACGCAGTATTTT. It is translated as CAWRLGLGRDTQYF.

This clone came up a few times. At one of its ends the junction is not consistent with the germline gene, which may arise from a read error. The gene calls are TRBV19 and TRBJ1-5; 8 positions match TRBD1. The CDR3 consists of 15 residues. The germline CDR1 and CDR2 sequences are LNHDA and SQIVND (reference sequence). CDR3 loop: CASQPRGLGNQPQNF. The CDR3 DNA sequence: TGTGCCAGCCAACCCAGGGGGCTGGGCAATCAGCCCCAGAATTTT. Variable domain in full (rest from reference TRBV19 and TRBJ1-5): DGGITQSPKYLFRKEGQNVTLSCEQNLNHDAMYWYRQDPGQGLRLIYYSQIVNDFQKGDIAEGYSVSREKKESFPLTVTSAQKNPTAFYLCASQPRGLGNQPQNFGDGTRLSIL.

This clone was recorded only once. The chain is built from TRBV4-3 and TRBJ1-1; 7 nucleotides match TRBD1. The CDR3 contains 15 residues. The germline gives CDR1 LGHNA, CDR2 YSLEER. V trimming: 5 bases; J trimming: 5 bases; junction bases outside the gene matches: 11. CDR3 bases: TGCGCCAGCAGCGCATCGTACAGGGGCGGAACTGAAGCTTTCTTT. Its protein is CASSASYRGGTEAFF.

V usage is TRBV9 and J usage is TRBJ2-7, with TRBD2 matching over 7 bases. The CDR3 has 14 amino acids. The V and J ends lost 4 bases and 5 bases, in that order; junction bases with no gene match: 9. Germline V lookup: CDR1 SGDLS, CDR2 YYNGEE. The CDR3 region is CASSSGRAFHEQYF. In DNA, the CDR3 is TGTGCCAGCAGCTCAGGGAGGGCTTTCCACGAGCAGTACTTC.

The gene calls are TRBV5-1 and TRBJ2-3, with 7 positions matching TRBD1. The ends lost 4 bases at V and 0 bases at J; junction bases unmatched: 11. Germline V gene sequence: CDR1 SGHRS, CDR2 YFSETQ. The CDR3 contains 17 residues. As DNA, the CDR3 is TGCGCCAGCAGCAAGCCAAGGGGGCGGTCAAGCACAGATACGCAGTATTTT. This gives the protein CASSKPRGRSSTDTQYF.

This clone came up once. This sample also contains other DNA sequences that code for the same CDR3. The V and J genes are TRBV29-1 and TRBJ1-2, with 11 bases that match TRBD1. Germline CDR1 SQVTM, CDR2 ANQGSEA. The CDR3 covers 13 residues. The V gene end was trimmed by 7 bases and the J gene end by 7 bases; junction bases not matched to a gene: 8. CDR3 DNA sequence: TGCAGCGCTTGGACAGGGGGCGGGGGTGGCTACACCTTC. It is translated as CSAWTGGGGGYTF.

This chain connects TRBV9 to TRBJ2-1; possibly TRBD2 for D (6 bases). From germline, CDR1 is SGDLS and CDR2 YYNGEE. V shed 4 bases and J shed 0 bases, with 11 bases lying between them. This CDR3 has 15 residues. The CDR3 DNA is TGTGCCAGCAGCTTACGGGGGTTCTCCTACAATGAGCAGTTCTTC. Protein sequence: CASSLRGFSYNEQFF. The whole variable domain, filled in from reference TRBV9 and TRBJ2-1, reads DSGVTQTPKHLITATGQRVTLRCSPRSGDLSVYWYQQSLDQGLQFLIQYYNGEERAKGNILERFSAQQFPDLHSELNLSSLELGDSALYFCASSLRGFSYNEQFFGPGTRLTVL.

V and J are TRBV2 and TRBJ2-7; 7 bases match TRBD2. The CDR3 covers 12 residues. V lost 3 bases, J lost 6 bases, and 2 bases stayed unmatched. Germline V gene sequence: CDR1 SNHLY, CDR2 FYNNEI. The CDR3 sequence is CASSEGLLEQYF. The CDR3 bases are TGTGCCAGCAGTGAGGGACTACTCGAGCAGTACTTC. The whole variable domain, remainder taken from reference TRBV2 and TRBJ2-7, is EPEVTQTPSHQVTQMGQEVILRCVPISNHLYFYWYRQILGQKVEFLVSFYNNEISEKSEIFDDQFSVERPDGSNFTLKIRSTKLEDSAMYFCASSEGLLEQYFGPGTRLTVT.